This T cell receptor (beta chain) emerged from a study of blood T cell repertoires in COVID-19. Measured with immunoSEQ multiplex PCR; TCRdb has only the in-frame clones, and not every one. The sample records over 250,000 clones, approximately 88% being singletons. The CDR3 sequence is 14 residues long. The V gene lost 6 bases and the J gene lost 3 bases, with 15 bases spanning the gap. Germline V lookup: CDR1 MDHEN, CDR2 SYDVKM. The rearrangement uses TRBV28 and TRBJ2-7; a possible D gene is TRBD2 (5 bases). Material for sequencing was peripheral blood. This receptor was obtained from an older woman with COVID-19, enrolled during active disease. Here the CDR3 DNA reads TGTGCCAGCAGACCCCGGACGGGGATCTACGAGCAGTACTTC. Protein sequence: CASRPRTGIYEQYF. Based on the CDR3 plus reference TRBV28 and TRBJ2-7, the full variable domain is DVKVTQSSRYLVKRTGEKVFLECVQDMDHENMFWYRQDPGLGLRLIYFSYDVKMKEKGDIPEGYSVSREKKERFSLILESASTNQTSMYLCASRPRTGIYEQYFGPGTRLTVT.